Sequencing of this TCR beta chain was carried out in a study of early T cells in non-severe SARS-CoV-2 infection. This clonotype has at least ten counts. TCRdb ran MiXCR on the 5' RACE reads and lists one entry per CDR3 protein. This sample has 60,000 to 80,000 distinct CDR3 sequences, with approximately 12% found just once. CDR3 length: 14 amino acids. Germline V CDR1 and CDR2: SQVTM, ANQGSEA. Between the trimmed V and J ends, which lost 4 bases and 2 bases, there was a span of 14 bases. This TCR derives from an adult who was a healthcare worker with PCR-confirmed SARS-CoV-2 infection or an uninfected control (not recorded which). The material sequenced was whole blood. The V gene is TRBV29-1, the J gene TRBJ1-1; a possible D gene is TRBD1 (5 bases). This chain's CDR3 is CSVASAGRNTEAFF. In DNA, the CDR3 is TGCAGCGTTGCCTCGGCAGGGCGAAACACTGAAGCTTTCTTT.